The 2 T cell receptor beta chains below were found in one sample sequenced in a study of cytomegalovirus exposure and HLA in healthy donors. Sequencing used immunoSEQ multiplex PCR; TCRdb keeps in-frame clones, though not all of them. The profile shows about 73,000 clones, about 90% of them singletons. The specimen was PBMCs. These receptors all come from a woman between 18 and 30 years old in good health and CMV-seropositive.

The chain has TRBV5-1 and TRBJ2-5; D not resolved. CDR3 size: 14 residues. Trimming cost V 0 bases and J 6 bases, with 12 bases left between them. The V gene's germline CDR1 is SGHRS and CDR2 YFSETQ. CDR3 bases: TGCGCCAGCAGCTTGGACTCCGCCATACAGACCCAGTACTTC. Protein sequence: CASSLDSAIQTQYF. The full variable domain, with the rest looked up from reference TRBV5-1 and TRBJ2-5, is KAGVTQTPRYLIKTRGQQVTLSCSPISGHRSVSWYQQTPGQGLQFLFEYFSETQRNKGNFPGRFSGRQFSNSRSEMNVSTLELGDSALYLCASSLDSAIQTQYFGPGTRLLVL.

The chain recombines TRBV7-6 with TRBJ1-1; D unresolved. The germline gives CDR1 SGHVS, CDR2 FNYEAQ. There are 16 residues in the CDR3. Trimming took off 1 base at V and 2 bases at J, with 14 bases between the two ends. The CDR3 sequence: CASSLGAGWSNTEAFF. The CDR3 region has the DNA TGTGCCAGCAGCTTAGGAGCGGGTTGGAGTAACACTGAAGCTTTCTTT.